Listed below are T cell receptor beta chains from one sample, sequenced in a study of beta chain features in type 1 diabetes. TCRdb's table, derived via immunoSEQ multiplex PCR, lists solely in-frame clones and lacks some. The sample gives 300,000 to 400,000 clones, 8% of which show up once; less than 0.5% is in the top ten. The sample consisted of central memory CD4+ T cells from blood. The receptor source for this set is a woman under 30 in good health. Each CDR3 is given with its conserved first and last residue. A D gene is named only where the DNA matches it firmly.

D gene: TRBD1; V gene: TRBV4-3; CDR3 protein: CASSQEGQADSGANVLTF
D gene: TRBD1; V gene: TRBV7-3; CDR3 protein: CASSFDRGPYNEQFF
D gene: TRBD1; V gene: TRBV28; CDR3 protein: CASSSEKYRTGAWYEQYF
D gene: .; V gene: TRBV2; CDR3 protein: CASSGQGLPSDEQYF
D gene: TRBD1; V gene: TRBV18; CDR3 protein: CASSPGQVFSYEQYF
D gene: .; V gene: TRBV5-5; CDR3 protein: CASSLTGNTEAFF
D gene: TRBD2; V gene: TRBV7-9; CDR3 protein: CASSLQRAGGRTDTQYF
D gene: .; V gene: TRBV28; CDR3 protein: CASSLPPSYEQYF
D gene: TRBD2; V gene: TRBV7-2; CDR3 protein: CASSLRGGRVHEQYF
D gene: TRBD2; V gene: TRBV4-2; CDR3 protein: CASSQDRGLGLAGRQVETQYF
D gene: .; V gene: TRBV19; CDR3 protein: CASSRGFDWRDVADTQYF
D gene: .; V gene: TRBV15; CDR3 protein: CATSRGLGDIQYF
D gene: .; V gene: TRBV7-2; CDR3 protein: CASSSKRESNTIYF
D gene: TRBD2; V gene: TRBV4-2; CDR3 protein: CASSPNKLAGGYNEQFF
D gene: TRBD1; V gene: TRBV29-1; CDR3 protein: CSVDTTGVVGYTF
D gene: .; V gene: TRBV7-3; CDR3 protein: CASSIRDSNQPQHF